The source of this TCR beta chain is a study of cytomegalovirus exposure and HLA in healthy donors. Findings and limits, study-wide: Cytomegalovirus-associated status was assigned to about 180 TCR beta chains.

The assay was immunoSEQ multiplex PCR, and TCRdb's table has in-frame clones only and misses some. The sample yields just under 150,000 clones, approximately 90% seen once. This clone appeared a single time. Its specificity is unknown. Germline V lookup: CDR1 SGHTS, CDR2 YDEGEE. This CDR3 has 15 residues. Trimming cost V 4 bases and J 8 bases, with 19 bases left between them. The V gene is TRBV5-8, the J gene TRBJ2-1, with D tentatively TRBD1 (5 bases). The TCR sequence derives from a man between 18 and 35 years old in good health and CMV-seropositive. Sequencing was done on a sample of PBMCs. The CDR3 region has the DNA TGTGCCAGCAGCCTGGGGCTAGAAGCTTTCGATGAGCAGTTCTTC. It specifies CASSLGLEAFDEQFF.